This entry lists 24 T cell receptor beta chains sequenced from one sample in a study of post-analysis software for immune sequencing data. Study findings and constraints: Patients had higher frequencies than controls of five TRBV segments, including TRBV5-6, TRBV5-1 and TRBV20-1.

TCR beta libraries were prepared from cDNA with unique molecular identifiers. One entry per CDR3 protein, called by TCRdb with MiXCR from the PCR reads. This sample has roughly 400,000 distinct CDR3 sequences, with more than 30% found just once. These receptors have no identified antigens. What was sequenced was blood. Receptor source: a girl aged 2 to 10 with multiple sclerosis.

Worth noting for this clonotype: One end of the junction varies from germline; a read error may be responsible. The chain has TRBV25-1 and TRBJ2-3, with 10 bases that match TRBD2. There are 16 residues in the CDR3. CDR1 and CDR2 (germline): MGHDK, SYGVNS. The CDR3 loop is CACSETSGGVTDTQYF. CDR3 DNA: TGTGCCTGCAGTGAGACAAGCGGGGGGGTCACAGATACGCAGTATTTT.

This chain uses TRBV11-2 with TRBJ1-1; no definite D call. The CDR3 has 16 residues. Trimming took 4 bases from V and 6 from J, leaving 21 bases between them. The germline CDR1 and CDR2 sequences are SGHAT and FQNNGV. The CDR3, as DNA: TGTGCCAGCAGCTCATTGGCCCCCGTTGGACCAGCTGAAGCTTTCTTT. Its protein product is CASSSLAPVGPAEAFF.

This clonotype appeared many times. This chain joins TRBV10-3 and TRBJ2-5, with 8 bases aligning to TRBD2. The CDR3 sequence is 15 residues long. V lost 6 bases to trimming and J lost 1 base; unmatched junction nucleotides: 7. In germline, CDR1 is ENHRY, CDR2 SYGVKD. The CDR3 nucleotides read TGTGCCATCAGGCCAGCGGGAGACCCCCAAGAGACCCAGTACTTC. This sequence encodes CAIRPAGDPQETQYF.

This chain uses TRBV4-3 with TRBJ2-1, with D possibly being TRBD2 (6 bases). The CDR3 covers 15 residues. Germline V gives CDR1 LGHNA, CDR2 YSLEER. V was trimmed by 6 bases and J by 2 bases, leaving 14 bases between them. CDR3 sequence: CASSQSGSTYNEQFF. In nucleotides, the CDR3 is TGCGCCAGCAGTCAAAGCGGGTCTACCTACAATGAGCAGTTCTTC.

The chain uses TRBV11-2 and TRBJ2-5; D is unresolved. The CDR3 totals 14 residues. Germline values: CDR1 SGHAT, CDR2 FQNNGV. Trimming removed 5 bases at V and 2 bases at J, with 12 bases between. In DNA, the CDR3 is TGTGCCAGCAGCACCTGGACCGATCAAGAGACCCAGTACTTC. Protein product: CASSTWTDQETQYF.

The rearrangement links TRBV29-1 to TRBJ2-7; D not certain. The CDR3 is 12 residues long. Trimming removed 2 bases from V and 1 base from J, with 6 bases in between. Germline loops: CDR1 SQVTM, CDR2 ANQGSEA. In nucleotides, the CDR3 is TGCAGCGTTGAATCCTTATCCTACGAGCAGTACTTC. Translated, it gives CSVESLSYEQYF.

CDR3 nucleotide sequence: TGCGCCAGTAGACTGGGGACTACCACAGATACGCAGTATTTT. Amino acids: CASRLGTTTDTQYF. The chain links TRBV4-1 to TRBJ2-3; 7 bases align to TRBD2. The CDR3 is 14 amino acids. Trimming cost V 9 bases and J 2 bases; bases outside gene matches: 8. In germline, CDR1 is MGHRA, CDR2 YSYEKL.

The gene calls are TRBV2 and TRBJ2-7; 10 positions agree with TRBD1. V was clipped by 1 base and J by 2 bases; unmatched bases: 8. The CDR3 is 17 residues long. Germline loops: CDR1 SNHLY, CDR2 FYNNEI. The CDR3 sequence is CASSEGWRDRGTYEQYF. The CDR3, as DNA: TGTGCCAGCAGTGAAGGGTGGCGGGACAGGGGTACCTACGAGCAGTACTTC.

The chain links TRBV27 to TRBJ2-3; D call uncertain. This CDR3 is built from 13 residues. Between the trimmed V and J ends, which lost 1 base and 6 bases, there was a span of 8 bases. The germline V gene has CDR1 MNHEY and CDR2 SMNVEV (reference sequence). In DNA, the CDR3 is TGTGCCAGCAGTTTATATAGCCCGGATACGCAGTATTTT. Its translation is CASSLYSPDTQYF.

V and J are TRBV3-1 and TRBJ1-2; D remains ambiguous. Germline CDR1 reads LGHDT; CDR2 reads YNNKEL (reference sequence). The V end lost 0 bases, the J end lost 1 base, and 9 bases lay between the germline ends. This CDR3 has 15 residues. The CDR3 spells CASSQDYIGNYGYTF. The DNA for the CDR3 is TGTGCCAGCAGCCAAGATTACATTGGTAACTATGGCTACACCTTC. Combining the CDR3 with reference TRBV3-1 and TRBJ1-2 gives the whole variable domain DTAVSQTPKYLVTQMGNDKSIKCEQNLGHDTMYWYKQDSKKFLKIMFSYNNKELIINETVPNRFSPKSPDKAHLNLHINSLELGDSAVYFCASSQDYIGNYGYTFGSGTRLTVV.

The sample holds a few counts of this clonotype. The chain has TRBV18 and TRBJ2-5; D unresolved. The V and J ends lost 0 bases and 7 bases respectively, with 9 bases between them. Germline-derived CDR1 and CDR2 are KGHSH and LQKENI. The CDR3 loop spans 13 amino acids. The chain's CDR3 is CASSPPVIGTQYF. In nucleotides, the CDR3 is TGTGCCAGCTCACCACCGGTAATAGGGACCCAGTACTTC. The full variable domain, with the rest looked up from reference TRBV18 and TRBJ2-5, is NAGVMQNPRHLVRRRGQEARLRCSPMKGHSHVYWYRQLPEEGLKFMVYLQKENIIDESGMPKERFSAEFPKEGPSILRIQQVVRGDSAAYFCASSPPVIGTQYFGPGTRLLVL.

The CDR3 sequence: CASSLAGGVTDTQYF. CDR3 bases: TGCGCCAGCAGCTTGGCGGGGGGAGTCACAGATACGCAGTATTTT. The chain is built from TRBV5-1 and TRBJ2-3, with TRBD2 matching 7 bases. CDR1 and CDR2 from the germline V gene are SGHRS and YFSETQ. V lost 0 bases, J lost 2 bases, and 3 bases stayed unmatched. The CDR3 has 15 amino acids.

V is TRBV7-8 and J is TRBJ1-2; D perhaps matches TRBD1 (6 bases). CDR1 is SGHVS and CDR2 is FQNEAQ in the germline V gene. This CDR3 region has 13 residues. V was pared by 4 bases and J by 3 bases, with 9 bases between. The CDR3 nucleotides read TGTGCCAGCAGCTCGAGACAGGACTATGGCTACACCTTC. Residues: CASSSRQDYGYTF.

The chain employs TRBV9 and TRBJ2-7; 9 nucleotides match TRBD2. After removal of 2 bases from V and 0 bases from J, the junction contained 3 bases not matched to a gene. Germline V gene lookup returns CDR1 SGDLS and CDR2 YYNGEE. This CDR3 is 15 amino acids long. The CDR3 region is CASSVGGRGSYEQYF. DNA of the CDR3: TGTGCCAGCAGCGTTGGCGGGAGGGGCTCCTACGAGCAGTACTTC.

The V gene is TRBV5-1, the J gene TRBJ2-6; D is possibly TRBD1 or TRBD2 (6 bases each). Germline loops: CDR1 SGHRS, CDR2 YFSETQ. Trimming cost V 4 bases and J 12 bases, with 11 bases left between them. This CDR3 is built from 12 residues. The CDR3 spells CASSPGAAVLTF. Here the CDR3 DNA reads TGCGCCAGCAGCCCGGGGGCGGCCGTCCTGACTTTC. Full variable domain (remainder filled in from reference TRBV5-1 and TRBJ2-6): KAGVTQTPRYLIKTRGQQVTLSCSPISGHRSVSWYQQTPGQGLQFLFEYFSETQRNKGNFPGRFSGRQFSNSRSEMNVSTLELGDSALYLCASSPGAAVLTFGAGSRLTVL.

This clonotype was seen only a few times. The chain combines TRBV12-3 or TRBV12-4 with TRBJ2-1; the D gene is possibly TRBD1 (5 bases). CDR3 size: 12 residues. The V gene lost 6 bases and the J gene lost 8 bases, with 11 bases spanning the gap. CDR3 DNA sequence: TGTGCCAGCAGCGATATAGGGGATGAGCAGTTCTTC. Protein sequence: CASSDIGDEQFF.

This clonotype came up a few times. The rearrangement links TRBV6-6 to TRBJ1-1; unclear D gene. Germline loops: CDR1 MNHNY, CDR2 SVGAGI (reference sequence). This CDR3 has 13 residues. Trimming stripped 4 bases from V and 2 bases from J, with 8 bases between. CDR3 residues: CASSSTVNTEAFF. As DNA, the CDR3 is TGTGCCAGCAGTTCTACAGTTAACACTGAAGCTTTCTTT.

The chain links TRBV9 to TRBJ2-3; D gene uncertain. The germline CDR1 and CDR2 sequences are SGDLS and YYNGEE. Trimming took off 0 bases at V and 8 bases at J, with 10 bases between the two ends. The CDR3 runs 13 residues. This CDR3 reads CASSVVGRRTQYF. CDR3 in DNA: TGTGCCAGCAGCGTAGTCGGCAGGCGTACGCAGTATTTT.

The chain is built from TRBV7-2 and TRBJ2-7; D gene unclear. Germline V lookup: CDR1 SGHTA, CDR2 FQGNSA. Trimming removed 2 bases at V and 2 bases at J, with 7 bases between. There are 13 residues in the CDR3. The CDR3 region has the DNA TGTGCCAGCAGCTTAAGCGTAACCTACGAGCAGTACTTC. Translating it yields CASSLSVTYEQYF.

This clonotype was observed a few times. The rearrangement links TRBV12-3 or TRBV12-4 to TRBJ1-5; 7 bases line up with TRBD1. Unmatched junction bases numbered 4, after V lost 5 bases and J lost 0 bases. This CDR3 has 15 residues. The DNA of the CDR3 is TGTGCCAGCAGTCCGACAGGGAATAGCAATCAGCCCCAGCATTTT. Translation gives CASSPTGNSNQPQHF.

The chain has TRBV7-8 and TRBJ2-1; D unclear. V was shortened by 2 bases and J by 0 bases, with 14 bases between the two germline ends. Germline CDR1 reads SGHVS; CDR2 reads FQNEAQ. This CDR3 is built from 17 residues. The CDR3 nucleotides read TGTGCCAGCAGCTTATTGGTAACCCTAAGCTCCTACAATGAGCAGTTCTTC. This codes for CASSLLVTLSSYNEQFF.

The V gene is TRBV6-1, the J gene TRBJ1-1; D is perhaps TRBD1 (5 bases). V lost 3 bases and J lost 4, with 12 bases in between. The CDR3 has 14 residues. The germline CDR1 and CDR2 sequences are MNHNS and SASEGT. CDR3 nucleotides: TGTGCCAGCAGTGAGCAGGGTTTGGGCACTGAAGCTTTCTTT. Translated, it gives CASSEQGLGTEAFF.

This clonotype appeared a few times. The chain carries TRBV28 and TRBJ2-3; TRBD2 matches at 11 bases. From germline, CDR1 is MDHEN and CDR2 SYDVKM. This CDR3 spans 16 amino acids. Trimming took 5 bases from V and 4 from J; bases not matched to a gene: 8. CDR3 DNA: TGTGCCAGCAGTCCATTGCTAGCGGGGGGTGCAGATACGCAGTATTTT. Its protein is CASSPLLAGGADTQYF.

This clonotype was seen a handful of times. CDR3 sequence (DNA): TGTGCCAGCAGCAGAAGCGGGAGCGCCTACAATGAGCAGTTCTTC. Translated: CASSRSGSAYNEQFF. The J gene is TRBJ2-1, the V gene TRBV7-2; 8 bases are shared with TRBD2. V was pared by 5 bases and J by 2 bases, with 5 bases of the junction left unmatched. Per germline, CDR1 SGHTA and CDR2 FQGNSA. The CDR3 contains 15 residues.